The clone carrying this TCR beta chain showed up just a few times. These data originate in a study of blood T cells in healthy people across ages. It was with a sample-barcoded 5' primer and a J-beta primer mix that a second PCR of about 7 to 12 cycles was run. Each TCR beta cDNA got a 12-nucleotide random molecular identifier. TCRdb reprocessed the 5' RACE reads via MiXCR and lists one record per CDR3 protein. The sample contains about 900,000 distinct CDR3 sequences, 62% of which appear only once. CDR1 is SGHKS and CDR2 is YYEKEE in the germline V gene (reference sequence). The CDR3 runs 11 residues. The V and J ends lost 5 bases and 6 bases, in that order; junction bases with no gene match: 1.

The genes are TRBV5-5 and TRBJ2-7; the match to TRBD1 covers 8 bases. This TCR was sampled from a young man in good health. The specimen was blood. The CDR3 DNA follows: TGTGCCAGCAGTACAGGGGGCGAGCAGTACTTC. Residues: CASSTGGEQYF.